Below, one TCR beta chain is given with its context. Germline assignment: CDR1 SGHRS and CDR2 YFSETQ. The CDR3 sequence is 14 residues long. V was clipped by 2 bases and J by 5 bases; unmatched bases: 6. The record originates from a study of blood T cell repertoires in COVID-19. Assay: immunoSEQ multiplex PCR; the TCRdb copy retains only in-frame clones and omits some. Counted here are 230,000 or so clones, about 86% occurring once; the ten biggest clones make up about 14%. The sequence came from a woman aged 45-65 years with acute COVID-19. The V call is TRBV5-1, the J call TRBJ2-5, with 7 bases fitting TRBD2. Sequenced input: PBMCs or T cells enriched from blood (not recorded which). CDR3 nucleotides: TGCGCCAGCAGCTTTAGCGGACTAGTGGAGACCCAGTACTTC. This sequence encodes CASSFSGLVETQYF.